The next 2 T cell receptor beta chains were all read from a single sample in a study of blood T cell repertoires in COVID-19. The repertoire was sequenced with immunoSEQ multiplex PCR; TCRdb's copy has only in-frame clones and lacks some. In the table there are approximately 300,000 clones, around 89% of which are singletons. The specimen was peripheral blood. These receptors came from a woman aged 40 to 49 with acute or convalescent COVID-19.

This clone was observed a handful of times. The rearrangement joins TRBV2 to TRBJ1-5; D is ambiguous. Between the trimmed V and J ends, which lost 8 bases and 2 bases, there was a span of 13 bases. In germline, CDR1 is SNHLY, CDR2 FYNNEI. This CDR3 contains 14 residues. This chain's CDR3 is CASGLGMGNQPQHF. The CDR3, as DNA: TGTGCCAGCGGACTGGGTATGGGCAATCAGCCCCAGCATTTT.

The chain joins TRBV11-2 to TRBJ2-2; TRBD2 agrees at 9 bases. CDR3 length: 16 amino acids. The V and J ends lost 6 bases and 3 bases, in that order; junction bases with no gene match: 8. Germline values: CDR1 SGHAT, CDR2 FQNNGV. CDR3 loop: CASSPGLATYTGELFF. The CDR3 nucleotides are TGTGCCAGCAGTCCAGGACTAGCGACGTACACCGGGGAGCTGTTTTTT.